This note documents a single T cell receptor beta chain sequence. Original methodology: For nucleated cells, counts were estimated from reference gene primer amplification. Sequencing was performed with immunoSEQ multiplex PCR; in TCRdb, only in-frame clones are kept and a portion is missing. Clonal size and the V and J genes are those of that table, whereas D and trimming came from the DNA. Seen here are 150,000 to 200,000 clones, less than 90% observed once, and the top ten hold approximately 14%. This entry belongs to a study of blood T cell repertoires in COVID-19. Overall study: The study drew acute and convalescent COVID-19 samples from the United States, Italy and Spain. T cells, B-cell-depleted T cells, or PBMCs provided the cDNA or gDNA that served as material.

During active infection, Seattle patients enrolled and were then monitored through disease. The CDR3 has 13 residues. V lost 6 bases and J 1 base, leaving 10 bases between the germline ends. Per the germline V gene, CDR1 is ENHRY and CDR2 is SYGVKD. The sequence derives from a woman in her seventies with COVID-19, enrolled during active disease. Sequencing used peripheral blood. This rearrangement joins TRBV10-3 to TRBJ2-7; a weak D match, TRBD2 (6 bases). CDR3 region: CAISAGNSYEQYV. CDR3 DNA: TGTGCCATCAGCGCGGGGAATTCCTACGAGCAGTACGTC.